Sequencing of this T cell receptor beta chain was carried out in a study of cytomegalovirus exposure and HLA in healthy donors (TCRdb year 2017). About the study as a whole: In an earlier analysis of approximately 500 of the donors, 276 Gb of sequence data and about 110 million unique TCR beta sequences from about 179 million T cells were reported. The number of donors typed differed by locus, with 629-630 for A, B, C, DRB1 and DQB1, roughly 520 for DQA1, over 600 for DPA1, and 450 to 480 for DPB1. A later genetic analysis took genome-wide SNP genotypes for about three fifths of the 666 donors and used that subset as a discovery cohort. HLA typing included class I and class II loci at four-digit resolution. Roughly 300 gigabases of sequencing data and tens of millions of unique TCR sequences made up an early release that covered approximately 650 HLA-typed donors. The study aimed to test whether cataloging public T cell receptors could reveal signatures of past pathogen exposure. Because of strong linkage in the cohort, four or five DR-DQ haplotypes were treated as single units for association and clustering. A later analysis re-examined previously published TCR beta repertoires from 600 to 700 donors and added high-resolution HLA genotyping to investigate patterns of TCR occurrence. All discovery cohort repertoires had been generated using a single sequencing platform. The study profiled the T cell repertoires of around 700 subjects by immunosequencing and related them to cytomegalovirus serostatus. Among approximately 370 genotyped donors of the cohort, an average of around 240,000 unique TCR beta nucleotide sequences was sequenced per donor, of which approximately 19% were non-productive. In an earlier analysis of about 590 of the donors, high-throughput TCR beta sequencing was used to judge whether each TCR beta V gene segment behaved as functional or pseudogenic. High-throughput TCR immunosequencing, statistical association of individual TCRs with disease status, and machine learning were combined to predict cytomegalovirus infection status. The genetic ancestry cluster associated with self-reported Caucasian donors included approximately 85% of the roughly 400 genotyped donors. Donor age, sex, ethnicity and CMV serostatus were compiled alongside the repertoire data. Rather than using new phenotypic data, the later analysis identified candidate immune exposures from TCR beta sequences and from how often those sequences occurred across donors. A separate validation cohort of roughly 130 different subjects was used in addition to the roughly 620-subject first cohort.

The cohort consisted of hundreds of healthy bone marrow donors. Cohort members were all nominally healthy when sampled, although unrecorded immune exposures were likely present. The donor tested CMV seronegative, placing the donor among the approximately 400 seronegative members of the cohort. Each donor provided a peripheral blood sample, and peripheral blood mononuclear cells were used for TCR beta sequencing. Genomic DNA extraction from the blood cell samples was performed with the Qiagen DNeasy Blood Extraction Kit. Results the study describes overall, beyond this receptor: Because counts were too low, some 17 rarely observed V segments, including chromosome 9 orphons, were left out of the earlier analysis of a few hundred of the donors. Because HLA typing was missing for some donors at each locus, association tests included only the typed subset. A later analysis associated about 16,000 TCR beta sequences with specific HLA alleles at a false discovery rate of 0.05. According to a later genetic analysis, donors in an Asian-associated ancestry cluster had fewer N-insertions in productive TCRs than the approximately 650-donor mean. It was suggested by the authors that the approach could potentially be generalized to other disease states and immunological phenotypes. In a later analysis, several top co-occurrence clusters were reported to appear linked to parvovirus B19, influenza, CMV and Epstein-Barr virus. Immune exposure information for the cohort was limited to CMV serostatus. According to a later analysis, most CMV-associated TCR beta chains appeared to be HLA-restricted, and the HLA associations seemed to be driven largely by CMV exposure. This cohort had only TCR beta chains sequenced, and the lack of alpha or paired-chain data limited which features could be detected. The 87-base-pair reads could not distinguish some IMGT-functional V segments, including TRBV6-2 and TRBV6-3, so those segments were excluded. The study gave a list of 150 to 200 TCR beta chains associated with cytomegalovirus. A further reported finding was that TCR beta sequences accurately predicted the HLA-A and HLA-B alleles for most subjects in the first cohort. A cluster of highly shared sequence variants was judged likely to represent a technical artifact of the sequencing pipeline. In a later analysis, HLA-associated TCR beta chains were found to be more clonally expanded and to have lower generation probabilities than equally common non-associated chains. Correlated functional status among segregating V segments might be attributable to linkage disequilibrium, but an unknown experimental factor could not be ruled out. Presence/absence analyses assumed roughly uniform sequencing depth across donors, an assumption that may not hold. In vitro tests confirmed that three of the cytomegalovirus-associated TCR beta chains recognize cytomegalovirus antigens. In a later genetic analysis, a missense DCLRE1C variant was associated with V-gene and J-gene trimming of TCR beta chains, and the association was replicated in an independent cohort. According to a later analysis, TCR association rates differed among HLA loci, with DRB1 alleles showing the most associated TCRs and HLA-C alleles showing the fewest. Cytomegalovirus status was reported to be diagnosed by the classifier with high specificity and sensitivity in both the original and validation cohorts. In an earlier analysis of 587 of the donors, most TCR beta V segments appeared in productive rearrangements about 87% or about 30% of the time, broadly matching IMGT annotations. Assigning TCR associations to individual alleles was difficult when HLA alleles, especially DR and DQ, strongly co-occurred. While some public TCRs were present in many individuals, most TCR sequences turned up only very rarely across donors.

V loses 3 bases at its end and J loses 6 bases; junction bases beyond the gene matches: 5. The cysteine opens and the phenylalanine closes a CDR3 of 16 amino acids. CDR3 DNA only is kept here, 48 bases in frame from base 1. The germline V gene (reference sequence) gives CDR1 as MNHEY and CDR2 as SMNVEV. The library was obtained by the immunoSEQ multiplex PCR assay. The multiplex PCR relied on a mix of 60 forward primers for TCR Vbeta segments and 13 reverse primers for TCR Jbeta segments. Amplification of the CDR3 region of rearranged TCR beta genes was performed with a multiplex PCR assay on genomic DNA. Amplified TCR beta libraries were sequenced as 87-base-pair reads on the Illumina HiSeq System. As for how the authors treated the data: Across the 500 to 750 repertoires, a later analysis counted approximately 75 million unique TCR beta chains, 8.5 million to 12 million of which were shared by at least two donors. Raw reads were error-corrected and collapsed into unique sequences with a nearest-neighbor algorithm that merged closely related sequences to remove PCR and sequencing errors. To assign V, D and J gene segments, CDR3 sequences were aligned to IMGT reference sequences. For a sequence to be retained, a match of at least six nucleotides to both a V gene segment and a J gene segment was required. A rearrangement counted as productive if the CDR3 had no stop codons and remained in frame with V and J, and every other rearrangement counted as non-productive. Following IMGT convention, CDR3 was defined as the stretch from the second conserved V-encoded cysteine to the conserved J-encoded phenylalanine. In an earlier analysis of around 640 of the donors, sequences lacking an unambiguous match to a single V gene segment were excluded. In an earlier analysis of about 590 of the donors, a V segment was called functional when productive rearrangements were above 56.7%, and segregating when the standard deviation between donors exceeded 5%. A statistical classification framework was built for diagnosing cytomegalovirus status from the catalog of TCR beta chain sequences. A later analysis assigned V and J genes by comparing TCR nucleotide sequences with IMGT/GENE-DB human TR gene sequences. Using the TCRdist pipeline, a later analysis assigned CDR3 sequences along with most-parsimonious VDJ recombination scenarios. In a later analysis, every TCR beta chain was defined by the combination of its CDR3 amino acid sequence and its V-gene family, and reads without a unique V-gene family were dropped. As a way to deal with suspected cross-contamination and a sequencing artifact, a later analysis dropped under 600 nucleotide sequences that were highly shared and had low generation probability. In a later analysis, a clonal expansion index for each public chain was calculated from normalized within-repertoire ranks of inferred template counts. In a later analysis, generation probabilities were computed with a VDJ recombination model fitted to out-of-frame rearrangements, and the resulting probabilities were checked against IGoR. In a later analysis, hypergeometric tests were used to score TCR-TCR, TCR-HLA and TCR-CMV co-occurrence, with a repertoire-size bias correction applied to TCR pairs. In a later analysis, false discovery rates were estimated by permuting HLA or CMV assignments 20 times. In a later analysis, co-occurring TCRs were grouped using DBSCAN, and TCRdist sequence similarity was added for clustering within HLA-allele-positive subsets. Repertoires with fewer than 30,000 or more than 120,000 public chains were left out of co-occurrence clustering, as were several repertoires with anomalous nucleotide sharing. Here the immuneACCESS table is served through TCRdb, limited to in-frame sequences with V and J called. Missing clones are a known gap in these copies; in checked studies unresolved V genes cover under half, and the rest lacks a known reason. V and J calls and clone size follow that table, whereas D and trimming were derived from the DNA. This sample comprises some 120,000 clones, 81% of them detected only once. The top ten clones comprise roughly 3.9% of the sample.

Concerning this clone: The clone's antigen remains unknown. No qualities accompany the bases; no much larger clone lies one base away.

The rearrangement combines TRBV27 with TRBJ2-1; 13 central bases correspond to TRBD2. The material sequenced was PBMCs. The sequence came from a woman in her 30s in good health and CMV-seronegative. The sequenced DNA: TGTGCCAGCAGTTTCCTCACTAGCGGGAGGGGCAATGAGCAGTTCTTC. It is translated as CASSFLTSGRGNEQFF.